This passage covers 8 T cell receptor beta chains from one sample sequenced in a study of T cell responses to AZD1222 COVID-19 vaccine. Measured with immunoSEQ multiplex PCR; TCRdb has only the in-frame clones, and not every one. The sample lists 110,000 to 150,000 clones, approximately 90% occurring once. Sample: peripheral blood, taken on day 0 of AZD1222 vaccination. These receptors all come from an adult in good health.

The chain combines TRBV7-9 with TRBJ2-7; the match to TRBD1 covers 7 bases. J gave up 4 bases and V 5 bases, and 14 bases lay outside the gene matches. The CDR3 has 16 amino acids. Germline lookup yields CDR1 SEHNR and CDR2 FQNEAQ (reference sequence). The CDR3 DNA follows: TGTGCCAGCAGCGAAAATCCCGGGACAGCCCCTTACGAGCAGTACTTC. Amino acid sequence: CASSENPGTAPYEQYF.

This clone was detected a few times. The chain is built from TRBV2 and TRBJ2-7; D is uncertain. Germline V CDR1 and CDR2: SNHLY, FYNNEI. The CDR3 consists of 12 residues. Between the trimmed V and J ends, which lost 8 bases and 6 bases, there was a span of 14 bases. The chain's CDR3 is CASGEAHPEQYF. For the CDR3, the DNA is TGTGCCAGCGGAGAGGCCCACCCCGAGCAGTACTTC.

V gene TRBV29-1 combines with J gene TRBJ2-4; tentatively, D is TRBD1 (5 bases). Deletions cut 7 bases from V and 0 bases from J, with 16 bases between. Germline loops: CDR1 SQVTM, CDR2 ANQGSEA. This CDR3 has 15 residues. The CDR3 sequence is CSATNQGLAKNIQYF. The CDR3 DNA sequence: TGCAGCGCCACAAATCAGGGATTAGCCAAAAACATTCAGTACTTC.

The chain has TRBV20-1 and TRBJ2-7, with 7 bases lining up with TRBD1. The CDR3 is made up of 12 amino acids. V shed 3 bases and J 3 bases; nucleotides not matched to a gene: 2. The germline CDR1 and CDR2 sequences are DFQATT and SNEGSKA (reference sequence). The CDR3 protein is CSASQGVYEQYF. CDR3 bases: TGCAGTGCTAGTCAGGGGGTCTACGAGCAGTACTTC.

The chain uses TRBV6-5 and TRBJ1-2, with a possible D match to TRBD1 (5 bases). CDR1 is MNHEY, CDR2 SVGAGI, per germline. This CDR3 is 14 amino acids long. Trimming left V 5 bases short and J 1 base short, with 11 bases between. The DNA for the CDR3 is TGTGCCAGCAGTATCCAGGGATTTAACTATGGCTACACCTTC. Its protein is CASSIQGFNYGYTF.

The chain recombines TRBV5-5 with TRBJ1-2, with D maybe TRBD1 (5 bases). This CDR3 has 15 amino acids. Trimming removed 0 bases at V and 3 bases at J, with 12 bases between. The germline V gene has CDR1 SGHKS and CDR2 YYEKEE (reference sequence). The CDR3 region has the DNA TGTGCCAGCAGCTTGGCCCCGACAGAGCACTATGGCTACACCTTC. Protein sequence: CASSLAPTEHYGYTF.

This chain connects TRBV2 to TRBJ1-3, with D uncertain. Germline values: CDR1 SNHLY, CDR2 FYNNEI. With 7 bases removed from V and 0 bases from J, the gap between germline ends came to 7 bases. There are 13 residues in the CDR3. The CDR3, as DNA: TGTGCCAGCACATTTGGCTCTGGAAACACCATATATTTT. It specifies CASTFGSGNTIYF.

The rearrangement uses TRBV5-5 and TRBJ1-5; maybe TRBD1 (5 bases). CDR3 size: 14 residues. Germline V gives CDR1 SGHKS, CDR2 YYEKEE (reference sequence). The ends were cut back, 0 bases at V and 6 bases at J, with 10 bases in the middle. CDR3 protein: CASSLEGNVQPQHF. The CDR3 coding sequence is TGTGCCAGCAGCTTGGAGGGGAACGTTCAGCCCCAGCATTTT.